This TCR beta chain is drawn from a study of blood T cell repertoires in COVID-19. As originally analysed: Amplification of reference gene primers provided the estimated nucleated cell counts. This table comes from immunoSEQ multiplex PCR, and its TCRdb copy is limited to in-frame clones, with some not included. V and J calls and clone size are as listed in that table; D and trimming were resolved from the DNA. The repertoire holds about 140,000 clones, with 85% to 90% as singletons. CDR3 length: 16 residues. Trimming shortened V by 2 bases and J by 0 bases, and 13 bases separated the two germline ends. Germline CDR1 is SGHRS and CDR2 is YFSETQ.

The chain uses TRBV5-1 and TRBJ2-3; D is possibly TRBD2 (6 bases). The sample comprised peripheral blood. This receptor was taken from a woman in her forties with acute or convalescent COVID-19. CDR3: CASSFRAGSSTDTQYF. The CDR3 bases are TGCGCCAGCAGCTTCCGAGCGGGTTCTAGCACAGATACGCAGTATTTT.